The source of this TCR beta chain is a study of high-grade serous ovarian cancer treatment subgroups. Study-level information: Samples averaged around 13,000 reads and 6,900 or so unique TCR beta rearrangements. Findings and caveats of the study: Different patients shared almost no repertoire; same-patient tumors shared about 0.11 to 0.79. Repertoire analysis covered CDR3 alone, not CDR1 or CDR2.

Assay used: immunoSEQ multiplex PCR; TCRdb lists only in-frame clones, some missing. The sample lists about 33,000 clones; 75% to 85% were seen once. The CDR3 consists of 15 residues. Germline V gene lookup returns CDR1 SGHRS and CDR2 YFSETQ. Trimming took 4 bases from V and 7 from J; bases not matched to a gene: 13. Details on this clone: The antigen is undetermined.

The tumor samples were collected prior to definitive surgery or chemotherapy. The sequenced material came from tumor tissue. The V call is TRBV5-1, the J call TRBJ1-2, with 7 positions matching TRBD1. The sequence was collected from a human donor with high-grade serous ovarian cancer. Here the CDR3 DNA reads TGCGCCAGCAGCGGGTTATTACAGGGGAGAGGTGGCTACACCTTC. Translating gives CASSGLLQGRGGYTF.